This passage covers 16 T cell receptor beta chains from one sample sequenced in a study of T-cell memory formation after mild COVID-19. TCRdb fed the 5' RACE reads into MiXCR, producing one record per CDR3 protein. This repertoire shows 150,000 to 200,000 distinct CDR3 sequences, approximately 15% found once; its top ten account for about 14%. Sample: PBMCs or a T cell subset sorted from them (not recorded which). These receptors were collected from an adult woman who had mild COVID-19 (a few samples of this study predate the infection). Cell type and time point are not known.

This chain connects TRBV12-3 or TRBV12-4 to TRBJ2-1, with 7 bases lining up with TRBD1. The J segment lost 15 bases and the V segment lost 5 bases, leaving 13 bases of the junction unmatched. This CDR3 comprises 13 residues. CDR3 sequence reads: CASSLGQVNSGFF. The CDR3 bases are TGTGCCAGCAGTCTCGGACAGGTGAATTCCGGGTTCTTC.

This clonotype was counted many times. The rearrangement uses TRBV6-5 and TRBJ1-1; D may be TRBD1 (6 bases). Germline values: CDR1 MNHEY, CDR2 SVGAGI. The CDR3 is 17 residues long. Trimming cost V 5 bases and J 3 bases, with 22 bases left between them. Written as DNA, the CDR3 is TGTGCCAGCAGTACGGCTAAGGGGGGGAGAGGCGACACTGAAGCTTTCTTT. Residues: CASSTAKGGRGDTEAFF.

This clonotype occurred a few times. The chain combines TRBV28 with TRBJ2-5, with a weak D call TRBD1 (6 bases). Between the trimmed V and J ends, which lost 4 bases and 2 bases, there was a span of 14 bases. The CDR3 extends over 15 amino acids. Germline V gene lookup returns CDR1 MDHEN and CDR2 SYDVKM. CDR3 region: CASSSYGQPQETQYF. CDR3 nucleotide sequence: TGTGCCAGCAGTTCGTACGGACAGCCTCAAGAGACCCAGTACTTC.

The V gene is TRBV4-3, the J gene TRBJ2-1; D might be TRBD2 (5 bases). The V end was cut by 0 bases, the J end by 5 bases, with 8 bases between. Germline V lookup: CDR1 LGHNA, CDR2 YSLEER. The CDR3 is 14 residues long. The CDR3: CASSQDLGDNEQFF. CDR3 nucleotides: TGCGCCAGCAGCCAAGATCTCGGGGACAATGAGCAGTTCTTC.

The CDR3 spells CASSFRDRGQLSYGYTF. CDR3 DNA sequence: TGCGCCAGCAGCTTCCGGGACAGGGGGCAGTTGAGCTATGGCTACACCTTC. The chain joins TRBV5-1 to TRBJ1-2; 12 nucleotides match TRBD1. Germline assignment: CDR1 SGHRS and CDR2 YFSETQ. Unmatched junction bases numbered 9, after V lost 2 bases and J lost 4 bases. The CDR3 spans 17 residues.

This clonotype was recorded once. The chain couples TRBV29-1 to TRBJ1-1; tentative D call: TRBD1 (5 bases). Germline-derived CDR1 and CDR2 are SQVTM and ANQGSEA. V dropped 5 bases and J dropped 0 bases, with 16 bases sitting between them. The CDR3 loop spans 15 amino acids. CDR3: CSVPTPGLLNTEAFF. The CDR3 DNA is TGCAGCGTTCCGACACCGGGACTTTTGAACACTGAAGCTTTCTTT.

There are a few counts of this clonotype. This chain joins TRBV11-3 and TRBJ1-1; a weak D match, TRBD1 (5 bases). Germline CDR1 and CDR2: SGHNT and YENEEA. This CDR3 contains 13 residues. Deletions cut 0 bases from V and 6 bases from J, with 8 bases between. CDR3 coding DNA: TGTGCCAGCAGCTTAGAATTAGGGGCTGAAGCTTTCTTT. The encoded protein is CASSLELGAEAFF.

The chain couples TRBV2 to TRBJ1-5; D is undetermined. V lost 5 bases, J lost 10 bases, and 12 bases lay in between. Germline V gene data show CDR1 as SNHLY and CDR2 as FYNNEI. CDR3 size: 12 residues. CDR3 sequence: CASSRPSQPQHF. CDR3 coding DNA: TGTGCCAGCAGTCGACCCAGTCAACCCCAGCATTTT.

This clonotype was detected a few times. This chain uses TRBV19 with TRBJ1-5; 7 nucleotides line up with TRBD1. The CDR3 is 14 residues long. CDR1 LNHDA and CDR2 SQIVND come from the germline V gene (reference sequence). Trimming at V came to 8 bases and at J to 0 bases, leaving 4 bases not matched to a gene. CDR3 region: CASRQGYSNQPQHF. CDR3 nucleotides: TGTGCCAGTCGACAGGGATATAGCAATCAGCCCCAGCATTTT.

This clonotype was counted between two and nine times. The rearrangement joins TRBV12-3 or TRBV12-4 to TRBJ1-2, with 9 bases fitting TRBD1. The V segment lost 0 bases and the J segment 4 bases; nucleotides outside the gene matches: 9. The CDR3 has 17 residues. CDR3 protein: CASSLALPGTGTYGYTF. The CDR3 DNA follows: TGTGCCAGCAGTTTAGCCCTGCCCGGGACAGGGACCTATGGCTACACCTTC.

The V gene is TRBV7-2, the J gene TRBJ2-5; D might be TRBD1 (5 bases). V shed 0 bases and J shed 4 bases, with 9 bases lying between them. CDR3 size: 14 residues. Germline CDR1 reads SGHTA; CDR2 reads FQGNSA. DNA for the CDR3: TGTGCCAGCAGCTTAGCCCCACAGGTAGAGACCCAGTACTTC. This translates into CASSLAPQVETQYF.

The sample holds a few counts of this clonotype. The chain recombines TRBV2 with TRBJ2-1; D might be TRBD1 (7 bases). CDR1 and CDR2 from the germline V gene are SNHLY and FYNNEI. V lost 4 bases, J lost 0 bases, and 16 bases lay in between. The CDR3 runs to 17 residues. The chain's CDR3 is CASSARQGGSSYNEQFF. CDR3 in DNA: TGTGCCAGCAGTGCCCGACAGGGAGGTAGCTCCTACAATGAGCAGTTCTTC.

This clonotype was seen at least ten times. The chain carries TRBV7-9 and TRBJ2-5; weak D call: TRBD2 (6 bases). The germline V and J ends were trimmed by 8 bases and 0 bases, with 7 bases remaining between them. Germline-derived CDR1 and CDR2 are SEHNR and FQNEAQ (reference sequence). CDR3 length equals 12 residues. The CDR3 protein is CASRDYQETQYF. CDR3 bases: TGTGCCAGCCGGGACTACCAAGAGACCCAGTACTTC. Full variable domain (outside the CDR3, taken from reference TRBV7-9 and TRBJ2-5): DTGVSQNPRHKITKRGQNVTFRCDPISEHNRLYWYRQTLGQGPEFLTYFQNEAQLEKSRLLSDRFSAERPKGSFSTLEIQRTEQGDSAMYLCASRDYQETQYFGPGTRLLVL.

This clonotype turned up a few times. The rearrangement joins TRBV6-2 or TRBV6-3 to TRBJ2-5, with a possible D match to TRBD2 (5 bases). The V and J ends lost 4 bases and 4 bases respectively, with 25 bases between them. Germline CDR1 MNHEY, CDR2 SVGEGT. This CDR3 has 18 amino acids. The CDR3 sequence is CASSSTIPLSREGETQYF. DNA for the CDR3: TGTGCCAGCAGTTCGACTATCCCTCTAAGTAGGGAAGGAGAGACCCAGTACTTC.

The chain employs TRBV7-2 and TRBJ2-7; D perhaps matches TRBD1 (5 bases). CDR1 and CDR2 from the germline V gene are SGHTA and FQGNSA. The CDR3 is 15 amino acids. Trimming pared 1 base from V and 3 bases from J, leaving 13 bases between. CDR3 in amino acids: CASSLVDTPGYEQYF. DNA for the CDR3: TGTGCCAGCAGCTTAGTGGACACCCCTGGCTACGAGCAGTACTTC.

The chain uses TRBV2 and TRBJ2-5, with 8 bases lining up with TRBD1. There are 15 residues in the CDR3. The V gene's germline CDR1 is SNHLY and CDR2 FYNNEI. The V gene end was trimmed by 7 bases and the J gene end by 4 bases; junction bases not matched to a gene: 11. As DNA, the CDR3 is TGTGCCAGCATTAAGACAGGGGACTTGGGAGAGACCCAGTACTTC. Translating gives CASIKTGDLGETQYF.